This T cell receptor (beta chain) was retrieved from a study of early T cells in non-severe SARS-CoV-2 infection. The CDR3 spans 17 residues. Germline CDR1 LGHDT, CDR2 YNNKEL (reference sequence). One entry per CDR3 protein, called by TCRdb with MiXCR from the 5' RACE reads. Of roughly 52,000 distinct CDR3 sequences listed, around 6.5% are singletons. With regard to this clonotype: With a much larger clone just one base away, this may be a read error.

V gene TRBV3-1 combines with J gene TRBJ1-6; 7 bases map to TRBD1. Sequencing was performed on whole blood, taken at baseline. The receptor was derived from an adult who was a healthcare worker with PCR-confirmed SARS-CoV-2 infection or an uninfected control (not recorded which). CDR3 bases: TGTGCCAGCAGCCAAGGGTATGCGGGACAGAATAAATCACCCCTCCACTTT. Translated, it gives CASSQGYAGQNKSPLHF.